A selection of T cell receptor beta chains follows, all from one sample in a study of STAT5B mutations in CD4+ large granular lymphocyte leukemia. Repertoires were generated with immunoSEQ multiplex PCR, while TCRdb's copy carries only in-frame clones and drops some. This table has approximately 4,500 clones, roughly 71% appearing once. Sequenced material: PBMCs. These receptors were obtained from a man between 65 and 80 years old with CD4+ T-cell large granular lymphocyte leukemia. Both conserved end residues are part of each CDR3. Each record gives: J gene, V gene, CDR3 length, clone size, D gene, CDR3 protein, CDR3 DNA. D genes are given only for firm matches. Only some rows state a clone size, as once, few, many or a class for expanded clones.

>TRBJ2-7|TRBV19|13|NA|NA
CASSIGVRDEQYF
TGTGCCAGTAGTATCGGTGTGCGAGACGAGCAGTACTTC
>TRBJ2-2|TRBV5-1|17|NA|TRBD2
CASSPGGVIWNTGELFF
TGCGCCAGCAGCCCGGGGGGGGTCATTTGGAACACCGGGGAGCTGTTTTTT
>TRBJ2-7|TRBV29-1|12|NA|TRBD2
CSVRGGNREQYF
TGCAGCGTTCGCGGGGGGAATAGAGAGCAGTACTTC
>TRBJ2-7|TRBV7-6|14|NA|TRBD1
CASSPRQGFYEQYF
TGTGCCAGCAGCCCTCGACAGGGGTTCTACGAGCAGTACTTC
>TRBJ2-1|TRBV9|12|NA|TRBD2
CASSVVGTTKFF
TGTGCCAGCAGCGTAGTCGGGACTACGAAGTTCTTC
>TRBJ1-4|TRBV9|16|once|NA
CASSPSVGGINEKLFF
TGTGCCAGCAGCCCAAGCGTGGGGGGGATTAATGAAAAACTGTTTTTT
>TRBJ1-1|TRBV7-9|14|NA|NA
CASSITQENTEAFF
TGTGCCAGCAGCATCACGCAGGAGAACACTGAAGCTTTCTTT
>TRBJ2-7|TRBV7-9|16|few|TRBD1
CASSLGGQGVWDEQYF
TGTGCCAGCAGCTTAGGTGGACAGGGTGTTTGGGACGAGCAGTACTTC
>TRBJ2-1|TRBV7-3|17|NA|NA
CASSFNRDAPDYNEQFF
TGTGCCAGCAGCTTCAACCGGGACGCACCCGACTACAATGAGCAGTTCTTC
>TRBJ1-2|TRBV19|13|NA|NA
CASSVTANYGYTF
TGTGCCAGTAGTGTTACAGCTAACTATGGCTACACCTTC
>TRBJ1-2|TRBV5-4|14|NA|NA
CASSFERSLYGYTF
TGTGCCAGCAGCTTCGAAAGGAGCCTATATGGCTACACCTTC
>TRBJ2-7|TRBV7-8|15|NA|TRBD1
CASSLGTGPSYEQYF
TGTGCCAGCAGCTTAGGGACAGGACCTTCCTACGAGCAGTACTTC
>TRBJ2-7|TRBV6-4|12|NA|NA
CADKTGSYEQYF
TGTGCCGACAAAACGGGCTCCTACGAGCAGTACTTC
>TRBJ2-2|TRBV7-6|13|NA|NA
CASSQDWTGELFF
TGTGCCAGCAGCCAGGACTGGACCGGGGAGCTGTTTTTT
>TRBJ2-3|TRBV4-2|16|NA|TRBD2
CASSQTGTRTTDTQYF
TGTGCCAGCAGCCAAACCGGGACTAGAACGACAGATACGCAGTATTTT
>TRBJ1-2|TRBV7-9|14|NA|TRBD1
CASSQTTGRHGYTF
TGTGCCAGCAGCCAGACGACAGGGCGTCATGGCTACACCTTC